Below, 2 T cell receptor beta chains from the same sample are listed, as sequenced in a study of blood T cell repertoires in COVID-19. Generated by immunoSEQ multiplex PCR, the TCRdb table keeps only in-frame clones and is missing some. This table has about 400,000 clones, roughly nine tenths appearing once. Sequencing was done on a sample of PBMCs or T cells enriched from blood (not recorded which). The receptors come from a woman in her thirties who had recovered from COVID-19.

Here the CDR3 reads CASSSPGGPRNEQFF. The DNA of the CDR3 is TGTGCCAGCAGTTCCCCGGGAGGGCCCCGCAATGAGCAGTTCTTC. The chain recombines TRBV28 with TRBJ2-1, with 8 bases fitting TRBD2. The CDR3 runs 15 residues. The junction had 8 bases not matched to a gene; V was cut back by 4 bases and J by 6 bases. CDR1 and CDR2 from the germline V gene are MDHEN and SYDVKM. The variable domain in full, completed from reference TRBV28 and TRBJ2-1, reads DVKVTQSSRYLVKRTGEKVFLECVQDMDHENMFWYRQDPGLGLRLIYFSYDVKMKEKGDIPEGYSVSREKKERFSLILESASTNQTSMYLCASSSPGGPRNEQFFGPGTRLTVL.

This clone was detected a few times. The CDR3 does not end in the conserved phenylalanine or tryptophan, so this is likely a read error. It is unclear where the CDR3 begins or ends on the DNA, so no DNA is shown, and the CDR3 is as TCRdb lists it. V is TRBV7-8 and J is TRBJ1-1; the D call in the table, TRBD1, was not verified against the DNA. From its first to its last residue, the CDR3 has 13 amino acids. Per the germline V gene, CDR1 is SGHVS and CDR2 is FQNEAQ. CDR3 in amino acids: CASSLDPNSGTEI.